Following are 17 T cell receptor beta chains from one sample sequenced in a study of preoperative IRX-2 immunotherapy in early breast cancer (dated by TCRdb to between 2018 and 2020). Library preparation employed the immunoSEQ multiplex PCR assay. Entries here come from immuneACCESS through TCRdb and include only in-frame sequences with V and J called. Some clones fail to appear in such tables; in the studies checked, an unresolved V gene covers under half of the shortfall, and the cause of the remainder is unknown. This sample has 90,000 to 100,000 clones in its table, and more than 80% of those were observed once. In total, the top ten clones hold around 2.1% of the sample. The treatment or condition label corresponds to: preoperative locoregional IRX-2 cytokine immunotherapy. The specimen comprised tumor tissue, sampled after IRX-2 immunotherapy. Receptors were obtained from a human donor with breast cancer.

This chain connects TRBV6-8 to TRBJ1-2; 7 positions agree with TRBD1. Trimming took 5 bases from V and 8 from J; bases not matched to a gene: 8. Germline V gene data show CDR1 as MNHGY and CDR2 as SAAAGT. The CDR3 is 13 residues long. CDR3 residues: CASSINRGYGYTF. CDR3 nucleotides: TGTGCCAGCAGTATAAACAGGGGTTACGGCTACACCTTC.

This chain joins TRBV6-8 and TRBJ2-1; 10 bases agree with TRBD1. Looked up from germline, CDR1 is MNHGY and CDR2 is SAAAGT. The ends lost 7 bases at V and 7 bases at J; junction bases unmatched: 16. The CDR3 extends over 17 amino acids. The CDR3 region has the DNA TGTGCCAGCACCATGGGCTACGGGGACAGGGGTGGGAATGAGCAGTTCTTC. It specifies CASTMGYGDRGGNEQFF.

The chain joins TRBV11-3 to TRBJ1-2; D not resolved. The CDR3 runs 14 residues. The germline V gene has CDR1 SGHNT and CDR2 YENEEA. V was pared by 3 bases and J by 8 bases, with 16 bases between. The chain's CDR3 is CASSLKDGGLGYTF. In DNA, the CDR3 is TGTGCCAGCAGCTTGAAGGACGGAGGATTAGGCTACACCTTC.

This clone has only a few counts. The chain combines TRBV6-8 with TRBJ1-5; D not certain. The CDR3 is 15 amino acids. Germline CDR1 and CDR2: MNHGY and SAAAGT. Trimming left V 7 bases short and J 6 bases short, with 19 bases between. CDR3 in amino acids: CASTLPANTPQPQHF. In nucleotides, the CDR3 is TGTGCCAGCACCTTACCGGCGAACACGCCTCAGCCCCAGCATTTT.

This chain joins TRBV19 and TRBJ2-2; 7 positions match TRBD1. Germline assignment: CDR1 LNHDA and CDR2 SQIVND (reference sequence). The CDR3 has 14 residues. V shed 7 bases, J shed 5 bases, and the junction held 7 bases outside the gene matches. The CDR3 is CASMGSTGTGELFF. In DNA, the CDR3 is TGTGCCAGTATGGGTTCGACAGGGACCGGGGAGCTGTTTTTT.

The chain employs TRBV22-1 and TRBJ1-4; the D segment call TRBD1 is taken from the table without a DNA check. TRBV22-1 is noted as a pseudogene. This CDR3 comprises 14 residues. CDR3 sequence (DNA): TGTGCCAGCGGAGGACAGGGGAAGGGAGAAAAACTGTTTTTT. Translation: CASGGQGKGEKLFF.

J is TRBJ2-1 and V is TRBV12-5; 7 bases align to TRBD1. Germline CDR1 LGHNT, CDR2 FRNRAP. There are 16 residues in the CDR3. V lost 6 bases and J lost 4; bases outside the gene matches: 12. CDR3 sequence: CASGPDGTAHYNEQFF. CDR3 DNA: TGTGCTAGTGGCCCGGATGGGACAGCCCATTACAATGAGCAGTTCTTC.

The rearrangement links TRBV2 to TRBJ2-1; the match to TRBD1 covers 12 bases. The CDR3 length is 14 residues. The germline gives CDR1 SNHLY, CDR2 FYNNEI. The ends lost 7 bases at V and 6 bases at J; junction bases unmatched: 4. CDR3 sequence (DNA): TGTGCCAGCAAGGGGACAGGGGGCCTCAATGAGCAGTTCTTC. Its translation: CASKGTGGLNEQFF. The whole variable domain, remainder taken from reference TRBV2 and TRBJ2-1, is EPEVTQTPSHQVTQMGQEVILRCVPISNHLYFYWYRQILGQKVEFLVSFYNNEISEKSEIFDDQFSVERPDGSNFTLKIRSTKLEDSAMYFCASKGTGGLNEQFFGPGTRLTVL.

The chain couples TRBV7-8 to TRBJ1-3, with D uncertain. The CDR3 is 13 amino acids. Trimming took 2 bases from V and 7 from J, leaving 9 bases between them. Looked up from germline, CDR1 is SGHVS and CDR2 is FQNEAQ. CDR3 in amino acids: CASSLQDRNTIYF. CDR3 coding DNA: TGTGCCAGCAGCTTACAAGACCGCAACACCATATATTTT.

This clone was seen a few times. V usage is TRBV30 and J usage is TRBJ1-1, with a tentative D call TRBD1 (6 bases). The CDR3 consists of 13 residues. Germline CDR1 reads GTSNPN; CDR2 reads SVGIG (reference sequence). The V and J ends lost 2 bases and 2 bases respectively, with 9 bases between them. This CDR3 reads CAWSLGGNTEAFF. CDR3 DNA sequence: TGTGCCTGGAGTCTAGGGGGAAACACTGAAGCTTTCTTT.

The rearrangement joins TRBV6-4 to TRBJ1-5; tentative D call: TRBD1 (5 bases). The CDR3 length is 11 residues. Trimming removed 5 bases at V and 9 bases at J, with 8 bases between. CDR1 and CDR2 from the germline V gene are MRHNA and SNTAGT. CDR3 bases: TGTGCCAGCAGTCAGGGAGGGCCCCAGCATTTT. As protein: CASSQGGPQHF.

V usage is TRBV7-1 and J usage is TRBJ2-7; 8 bases match TRBD1. TRBV7-1 is an ORF, with its function uncertain. The CDR3 length is 14 residues. Trimming removed 5 bases from V and 7 bases from J; junction bases left unmatched: 10. The CDR3, as DNA: TGTGCCAGCAGCCCAGGGGACAGGTTGGGAGAGCAGTACTTC. This gives the protein CASSPGDRLGEQYF.

Written as DNA, the CDR3 is TGTGCCTGGAGTACTGCCGGGGCAGGCCAGCCCCAGCATTTT. It specifies CAWSTAGAGQPQHF. This chain connects TRBV30 to TRBJ1-5; D possibly corresponds to TRBD1 (5 bases). Germline V gene lookup returns CDR1 GTSNPN and CDR2 SVGIG (reference sequence). Between the trimmed V and J ends, which lost 2 bases and 7 bases, there was a span of 15 bases. This CDR3 comprises 14 residues. Combining the CDR3 with reference TRBV30 and TRBJ1-5 gives the whole variable domain SQTIHQWPATLVQPVGSPLSLECTVEGTSNPNLYWYRQAAGRGLQLLFYSVGIGQISSEVPQNLSASRPQDRQFILSSKKLLLSDSGFYLCAWSTAGAGQPQHFGDGTRLSIL.

The rearrangement joins TRBV19 to TRBJ1-5; TRBD1 matches at 11 bases. Per the germline V gene, CDR1 is LNHDA and CDR2 is SQIVND (reference sequence). V lost 5 bases to trimming and J lost 3 bases; unmatched junction nucleotides: 12. The CDR3 consists of 18 residues. This CDR3 is CASSGPGQGGVTNQPQHF. CDR3 coding DNA: TGTGCCAGTAGTGGACCGGGACAGGGGGGTGTGACCAATCAGCCCCAGCATTTT.

The sample holds a few counts of this clone. The rearrangement links TRBV29-1 to TRBJ2-2; D is ambiguous. CDR3 length: 14 residues. Looked up from germline, CDR1 is SQVTM and CDR2 is ANQGSEA. Between the trimmed V and J ends, which lost 7 bases and 2 bases, there was a span of 14 bases. CDR3 sequence: CSGSQDRNTGELFF. CDR3 coding DNA: TGCAGCGGGAGTCAGGACCGCAACACCGGGGAGCTGTTTTTT.

This clone was seen only once. CDR3 nucleotide sequence: TGCGCCAGCAGCTTGGGGACAGGGGGTCGAGTCGAAAAACTGTTTTTT. This codes for CASSLGTGGRVEKLFF. The rearrangement links TRBV5-1 to TRBJ1-4, with TRBD1 matching over 10 bases. This CDR3 region has 16 residues. The J segment lost 8 bases and the V segment lost 0 bases, leaving 7 bases of the junction unmatched. Looked up from germline, CDR1 is SGHRS and CDR2 is YFSETQ. The variable domain in full, completed from reference TRBV5-1 and TRBJ1-4, reads KAGVTQTPRYLIKTRGQQVTLSCSPISGHRSVSWYQQTPGQGLQFLFEYFSETQRNKGNFPGRFSGRQFSNSRSEMNVSTLELGDSALYLCASSLGTGGRVEKLFFGSGTQLSVL.

The gene calls are TRBV5-1 and TRBJ1-3; TRBD1 matches 7 bases. Trimming took 3 bases from V and 4 from J; bases not matched to a gene: 4. Germline CDR1 is SGHRS and CDR2 is YFSETQ. The CDR3 totals 14 residues. The CDR3 DNA reads as TGCGCCAGCAGCTCCGGGACAGAAGGAAACACCATATATTTT. Amino acid sequence: CASSSGTEGNTIYF.